The rows below give T cell receptor beta chains drawn from one sample of a study of cytomegalovirus exposure and HLA in healthy donors. The protocol was immunoSEQ multiplex PCR, while the TCRdb copy is restricted to in-frame clones and leaves out a portion. The sample carries 60,000 to 70,000 clones, 55% to 75% recorded once. Sequencing was performed on PBMCs. The receptor set was obtained from a woman in her 30s in good health and CMV-seronegative. CDR3s include the opening cysteine and the closing phenylalanine or tryptophan. The order of the fields is V gene, clone size, D gene, J gene, CDR3 protein, CDR3 DNA. D genes are given only for firm matches. Size is omitted from some rows. Given values are once, few, many or a class for expanded clones.

v_call: TRBV7-9
clone_size: .
d_call: .
j_call: TRBJ1-3
cdr3_aa: CASSLRQRGTGNTIYF
cdr3_nt: TGTGCCAGCAGCTTACGTCAGCGAGGAACCGGAAACACCATATATTTT

v_call: TRBV7-9
clone_size: .
d_call: TRBD1
j_call: TRBJ1-1
cdr3_aa: CASSLRTGHTEAFF
cdr3_nt: TGTGCCAGCAGCCTTAGGACAGGGCACACTGAAGCTTTCTTT

v_call: TRBV5-8
clone_size: .
d_call: TRBD1
j_call: TRBJ1-6
cdr3_aa: CASSITGTGGYRNSPLHF
cdr3_nt: TGTGCCAGCAGCATTACCGGGACAGGGGGCTATAGGAATTCACCCCTCCACTTT

v_call: TRBV20-1
clone_size: .
d_call: .
j_call: TRBJ1-1
cdr3_aa: CSASGRAEAFF
cdr3_nt: TGCAGTGCTAGCGGGCGGGCTGAAGCTTTCTTT

v_call: TRBV5-4
clone_size: .
d_call: TRBD1
j_call: TRBJ2-1
cdr3_aa: CASSPRDSYNEQFF
cdr3_nt: TGTGCCAGCAGCCCCAGGGACAGCTACAATGAGCAGTTCTTC

v_call: TRBV10-3
clone_size: medium-sized
d_call: TRBD2
j_call: TRBJ2-1
cdr3_aa: CAISESTSGGNEQFF
cdr3_nt: TGTGCCATCAGTGAGTCGACTAGCGGGGGGAATGAGCAGTTCTTC

v_call: TRBV5-1
clone_size: once
d_call: .
j_call: TRBJ1-4
cdr3_aa: CASTPGGVNEKLFF
cdr3_nt: TGCGCCAGCACGCCGGGAGGGGTGAATGAAAAACTGTTTTTT

v_call: TRBV18
clone_size: .
d_call: .
j_call: TRBJ2-7
cdr3_aa: CASSPPQGIYEQYF
cdr3_nt: TGTGCCAGCTCACCACCGCAGGGGATCTACGAGCAGTACTTC

v_call: TRBV30
clone_size: .
d_call: .
j_call: TRBJ1-2
cdr3_aa: CAWSVVPRVYTF
cdr3_nt: TGTGCCTGGAGTGTAGTTCCCCGGGTCTACACCTTC

v_call: TRBV19
clone_size: few
d_call: .
j_call: TRBJ1-3
cdr3_aa: CASTTLSDYSGNTIYF
cdr3_nt: TGTGCCAGTACCACCCTATCAGACTACTCTGGAAACACCATATATTTT

v_call: TRBV5-6
clone_size: .
d_call: TRBD1
j_call: TRBJ2-7
cdr3_aa: CASSLPGQGERQYF
cdr3_nt: TGTGCCAGCAGCTTGCCGGGACAGGGAGAGAGGCAGTACTTC

v_call: TRBV28
clone_size: .
d_call: TRBD1
j_call: TRBJ2-7
cdr3_aa: CASSLRQGRGEQYF
cdr3_nt: TGTGCCAGCAGTCTGCGACAGGGGCGGGGCGAGCAGTACTTC

v_call: TRBV29-1
clone_size: .
d_call: TRBD1
j_call: TRBJ2-5
cdr3_aa: CSVLMTGYQETQYF
cdr3_nt: TGCAGCGTGCTAATGACAGGGTACCAAGAGACCCAGTACTTC

v_call: TRBV7-2
clone_size: .
d_call: .
j_call: TRBJ1-2
cdr3_aa: CASSNSNYGYTF
cdr3_nt: TGTGCCAGCAGCAACAGTAACTATGGCTACACCTTC

v_call: TRBV5-1
clone_size: .
d_call: TRBD2
j_call: TRBJ2-5
cdr3_aa: CASSLKLAGPRSETQYF
cdr3_nt: TGCGCCAGCAGCTTGAAACTAGCGGGGCCCCGGAGCGAGACCCAGTACTTC

v_call: TRBV29-1
clone_size: .
d_call: .
j_call: TRBJ1-1
cdr3_aa: CSVESQGAAEAFF
cdr3_nt: TGCAGCGTTGAATCCCAAGGGGCAGCTGAAGCTTTCTTT

v_call: TRBV4-3
clone_size: .
d_call: .
j_call: TRBJ2-1
cdr3_aa: CASSQGPVEQFF
cdr3_nt: TGCGCCAGCAGCCAAGGGCCTGTTGAGCAGTTCTTC

v_call: TRBV7-2
clone_size: few
d_call: .
j_call: TRBJ1-1
cdr3_aa: CASSPGLSEAFF
cdr3_nt: TGTGCCAGCAGCCCGGGACTGAGTGAAGCTTTCTTT

v_call: TRBV6-4
clone_size: .
d_call: TRBD1
j_call: TRBJ2-1
cdr3_aa: CASSGGTGGSNEQFF
cdr3_nt: TGTGCCAGCAGTGGGGGGACAGGGGGGAGCAATGAGCAGTTCTTC

v_call: TRBV18
clone_size: once
d_call: TRBD1
j_call: TRBJ1-2
cdr3_aa: CALTEVGQGVDGYTF
cdr3_nt: TGTGCCCTCACGGAAGTAGGACAGGGGGTTGATGGCTACACCTTC

v_call: TRBV30
clone_size: .
d_call: .
j_call: TRBJ1-1
cdr3_aa: CAWTGQVIENTEAFF
cdr3_nt: TGTGCCTGGACTGGACAAGTCATTGAGAACACTGAAGCTTTCTTT

v_call: TRBV9
clone_size: once
d_call: .
j_call: TRBJ2-7
cdr3_aa: CASSVDSRIHEQYF
cdr3_nt: TGTGCCAGCAGCGTCGACAGTAGGATCCACGAGCAGTACTTC

v_call: TRBV2
clone_size: .
d_call: .
j_call: TRBJ1-4
cdr3_aa: CASSPRTTTNEKLFF
cdr3_nt: TGTGCCAGCAGTCCTAGGACAACAACTAATGAAAAACTGTTTTTT

v_call: TRBV6-4
clone_size: .
d_call: TRBD1
j_call: TRBJ1-2
cdr3_aa: CASSGQGGGGYTF
cdr3_nt: TGTGCCAGCAGCGGACAGGGGGGCGGCGGCTACACCTTC

v_call: TRBV18
clone_size: few
d_call: .
j_call: TRBJ1-2
cdr3_aa: CASSPGEGYTF
cdr3_nt: TGTGCCAGCTCGCCAGGGGAGGGCTACACCTTC

v_call: TRBV6-1
clone_size: .
d_call: TRBD2
j_call: TRBJ2-1
cdr3_aa: CASSATSGLLNEQFF
cdr3_nt: TGTGCCAGCAGTGCCACTAGCGGGCTCTTGAATGAGCAGTTCTTC

v_call: TRBV4-1
clone_size: few
d_call: .
j_call: TRBJ1-1
cdr3_aa: CASSRTGYMNTEAFF
cdr3_nt: TGCGCCAGCAGCCGAACAGGGTACATGAACACTGAAGCTTTCTTT

v_call: TRBV7-6
clone_size: once
d_call: .
j_call: TRBJ2-3
cdr3_aa: CASSLDPAGSASLTQYF
cdr3_nt: TGTGCCAGCAGCTTAGATCCGGCAGGGTCCGCCTCCCTTACGCAGTATTTT

v_call: TRBV30
clone_size: .
d_call: TRBD1
j_call: TRBJ1-5
cdr3_aa: CAWSVQGQGASNQPQHF
cdr3_nt: TGTGCCTGGAGTGTACAGGGGCAGGGGGCAAGCAATCAGCCCCAGCATTTT

v_call: TRBV18
clone_size: .
d_call: .
j_call: TRBJ1-1
cdr3_aa: CASSPQLRGNTEAFF
cdr3_nt: TGTGCCAGCTCACCTCAACTCCGGGGTAACACTGAAGCTTTCTTT

v_call: TRBV29-1
clone_size: .
d_call: .
j_call: TRBJ1-3
cdr3_aa: CSVNLLGNTIYF
cdr3_nt: TGCAGCGTTAATCTACTCGGAAACACCATATATTTT

v_call: TRBV5-4
clone_size: .
d_call: .
j_call: TRBJ2-3
cdr3_aa: CASSLGGQTDTQYF
cdr3_nt: TGTGCCAGCAGCTTGGGGGGCCAGACAGATACGCAGTATTTT

v_call: TRBV19
clone_size: .
d_call: .
j_call: TRBJ2-5
cdr3_aa: CASSTGKGRSQYF
cdr3_nt: TGTGCCAGTAGTACAGGGAAGGGGAGGTCCCAGTACTTC

v_call: TRBV6-5
clone_size: .
d_call: TRBD2
j_call: TRBJ2-1
cdr3_aa: CASSPGTRGGFEQFF
cdr3_nt: TGTGCCAGCAGTCCCGGGACTAGGGGGGGGTTTGAGCAGTTCTTC

v_call: TRBV5-4
clone_size: .
d_call: .
j_call: TRBJ2-5
cdr3_aa: CASSQQETQYF
cdr3_nt: TGTGCCAGCAGCCAACAAGAGACCCAGTACTTC

v_call: TRBV10-3
clone_size: .
d_call: TRBD1
j_call: TRBJ2-2
cdr3_aa: CAISEWTGPAGELFF
cdr3_nt: TGTGCCATCAGTGAATGGACAGGGCCGGCCGGGGAGCTGTTTTTT

v_call: TRBV9
clone_size: few
d_call: TRBD1
j_call: TRBJ2-7
cdr3_aa: CASSVGQGPYEQYF
cdr3_nt: TGTGCCAGCAGCGTCGGACAGGGCCCCTACGAGCAGTACTTC

v_call: TRBV6-1
clone_size: medium-sized
d_call: .
j_call: TRBJ2-7
cdr3_aa: CASSEGQGLYEQYF
cdr3_nt: TGTGCCAGCAGTGAAGGTCAGGGCTTGTACGAGCAGTACTTC

v_call: TRBV5-1
clone_size: .
d_call: TRBD2
j_call: TRBJ2-5
cdr3_aa: CASSLAQTSGGASEETQYF
cdr3_nt: TGCGCCAGCAGCTTGGCACAGACTAGCGGGGGGGCGTCGGAAGAGACCCAGTACTTC

v_call: TRBV9
clone_size: .
d_call: TRBD2
j_call: TRBJ2-5
cdr3_aa: CASSPGLAYQETQYF
cdr3_nt: TGTGCCAGCAGCCCGGGACTAGCGTATCAAGAGACCCAGTACTTC

v_call: TRBV19
clone_size: .
d_call: .
j_call: TRBJ1-6
cdr3_aa: CASSIGRSVNSPLHF
cdr3_nt: TGTGCCAGTAGTATTGGCAGGTCAGTGAATTCACCCCTCCACTTT

v_call: TRBV5-5
clone_size: .
d_call: .
j_call: TRBJ2-7
cdr3_aa: CASSFLGGGIYEQYF
cdr3_nt: TGTGCCAGCAGCTTCTTAGGGGGGGGTATCTACGAGCAGTACTTC

v_call: TRBV30
clone_size: .
d_call: TRBD1
j_call: TRBJ1-6
cdr3_aa: CAWSGQGTGYSPLHF
cdr3_nt: TGTGCCTGGAGTGGGCAGGGGACAGGGTATTCACCCCTCCACTTT

v_call: TRBV14
clone_size: few
d_call: .
j_call: TRBJ1-4
cdr3_aa: CASSQEWTDFEKLFF
cdr3_nt: TGTGCCAGCAGCCAAGAGTGGACAGATTTTGAAAAACTGTTTTTT

v_call: TRBV2
clone_size: .
d_call: TRBD1
j_call: TRBJ2-7
cdr3_aa: CASSSPRAPGQGLYEQYF
cdr3_nt: TGTGCCAGCAGCTCTCCAAGGGCCCCGGGACAGGGACTCTACGAGCAGTACTTC

v_call: TRBV5-1
clone_size: .
d_call: .
j_call: TRBJ2-3
cdr3_aa: CASSFLSPDTQYF
cdr3_nt: TGCGCCAGCAGCTTCCTAAGTCCAGATACGCAGTATTTT

v_call: TRBV18
clone_size: .
d_call: TRBD2
j_call: TRBJ2-3
cdr3_aa: CASSPGLAGAPTDTQYF
cdr3_nt: TGTGCCAGCTCACCGGGACTAGCGGGGGCCCCGACAGATACGCAGTATTTT

v_call: TRBV4-2
clone_size: .
d_call: .
j_call: TRBJ2-7
cdr3_aa: CASSQESQDLYEQYF
cdr3_nt: TGTGCCAGCAGCCAAGAGAGCCAGGATCTCTACGAGCAGTACTTC